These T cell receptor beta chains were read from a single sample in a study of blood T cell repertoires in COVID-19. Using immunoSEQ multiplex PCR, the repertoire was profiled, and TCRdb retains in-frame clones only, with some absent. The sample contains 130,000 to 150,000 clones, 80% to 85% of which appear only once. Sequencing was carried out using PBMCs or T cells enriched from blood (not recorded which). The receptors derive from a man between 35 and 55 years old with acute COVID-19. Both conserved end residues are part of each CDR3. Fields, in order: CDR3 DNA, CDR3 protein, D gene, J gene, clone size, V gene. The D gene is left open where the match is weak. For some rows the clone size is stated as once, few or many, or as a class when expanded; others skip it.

DNA: TGTGCCAGCAGTTCTCCCGGGACAGGGGGATTCTATGGCTACACCTTC
CDR3: CASSSPGTGGFYGYTF
D: TRBD1
J: TRBJ1-2
size: NA
V: TRBV28

DNA: TGTGCCAGCAGCTTATTGAGGGCAGGGAGCGGGGAGCAGTACTTC
CDR3: CASSLLRAGSGEQYF
D: NA
J: TRBJ2-7
size: NA
V: TRBV7-6

DNA: TGTGCCAGTAGTAAAGACAGGGGATTAACTGAAGCTTTCTTT
CDR3: CASSKDRGLTEAFF
D: TRBD1
J: TRBJ1-1
size: NA
V: TRBV19

DNA: TGTGCCAGTAGTATGGGCCTGAACACTGAAGCTTTCTTT
CDR3: CASSMGLNTEAFF
D: NA
J: TRBJ1-1
size: NA
V: TRBV19

DNA: TGTGCCAGAAGCTTGCCCTTGGCCCGGGACACCGGGGAGCTGTTTTTT
CDR3: CARSLPLARDTGELFF
D: NA
J: TRBJ2-2
size: NA
V: TRBV5-3

DNA: TGCGCCAGCAAGAGGGGACGGGGGGGCTTCCATGAGCAGTTCTTC
CDR3: CASKRGRGGFHEQFF
D: TRBD2
J: TRBJ2-1
size: NA
V: TRBV10-2

DNA: TGTGCCAGCAGCTTAGGGTCGACTAATCAGCCCCAGCATTTT
CDR3: CASSLGSTNQPQHF
D: NA
J: TRBJ1-5
size: NA
V: TRBV7-9

DNA: TGTGCCACCGACTCTTCCACCGGGGAGCTGTTTTTT
CDR3: CATDSSTGELFF
D: NA
J: TRBJ2-2
size: NA
V: TRBV28

DNA: TGCAGCGTGGCTGCCGGGACAGACTACAATGAGCAGTTCTTC
CDR3: CSVAAGTDYNEQFF
D: TRBD1
J: TRBJ2-1
size: NA
V: TRBV29-1

DNA: TGTGCCAGCAGCTTAGGAGACAGGGGGCTCGATGGCTACACCTTC
CDR3: CASSLGDRGLDGYTF
D: TRBD1
J: TRBJ1-2
size: NA
V: TRBV7-9

DNA: TGTGCCAGCAGCTTTGGAGGGGGGGGAACCTACGAGCAGTACTTC
CDR3: CASSFGGGGTYEQYF
D: NA
J: TRBJ2-7
size: once
V: TRBV7-6

DNA: TGTGCCACCAGTGACCCAGGGGCTCAGGGCTACACCTTC
CDR3: CATSDPGAQGYTF
D: NA
J: TRBJ1-2
size: NA
V: TRBV24-1

DNA: TGTGCCAGCAGCTCACTAGTAGGGGGCAATGAGCAGTTCTTC
CDR3: CASSSLVGGNEQFF
D: NA
J: TRBJ2-1
size: once
V: TRBV7-8

DNA: TGTGCCAGCACCTCGACAGAGGTGAACACTGAAGCTTTCTTT
CDR3: CASTSTEVNTEAFF
D: NA
J: TRBJ1-1
size: NA
V: TRBV9

DNA: TGTGCCAGCAGCCCATCGACAGGGAGCAATCAGCCCCAGCATTTT
CDR3: CASSPSTGSNQPQHF
D: TRBD1
J: TRBJ1-5
size: NA
V: TRBV3-1/TRBV3-2

DNA: TGTGCCAGCAGTTACCTTAGCGGGGGAAACAATGAGCAGTTCTTC
CDR3: CASSYLSGGNNEQFF
D: TRBD2
J: TRBJ2-1
size: NA
V: TRBV6-2/TRBV6-3

DNA: TGTGCCAGCAGCTTAGTTTCGGGGAACAATCAGCCCCAGCATTTT
CDR3: CASSLVSGNNQPQHF
D: NA
J: TRBJ1-5
size: few
V: TRBV7-2

DNA: TGTGCCAGCAGCTTATCCAGGGGAAACACTGAAGCTTTCTTT
CDR3: CASSLSRGNTEAFF
D: NA
J: TRBJ1-1
size: NA
V: TRBV7-6

DNA: TGTGCCAGCTCACCGACAGGGGTCGGTGGCACAGATACGCAGTATTTT
CDR3: CASSPTGVGGTDTQYF
D: TRBD1
J: TRBJ2-3
size: few
V: TRBV18

DNA: TGTGCCAGCAGCGCAGTCGGGGTCCCAAGCTCCTACGAGCAGTACTTC
CDR3: CASSAVGVPSSYEQYF
D: NA
J: TRBJ2-7
size: NA
V: TRBV2

DNA: TGTGCCAGCAGCCGACTCGACAGGGGTGAGGCCGGGGAGCTGTTTTTT
CDR3: CASSRLDRGEAGELFF
D: TRBD1
J: TRBJ2-2
size: NA
V: TRBV5-6

DNA: TGTGCCAGTAGTGCAACAGGGGTATTGGACGAGCAGTACTTC
CDR3: CASSATGVLDEQYF
D: TRBD1
J: TRBJ2-7
size: few
V: TRBV19

DNA: TGCGCCAGCAGTGAGTCGAGACAAGAGTACAATGAGCAGTTCTTC
CDR3: CASSESRQEYNEQFF
D: NA
J: TRBJ2-1
size: NA
V: TRBV10-1

DNA: TGTGCCTGGACTACTCCGGGACTAGAAGACAATGAGCAGTTCTTC
CDR3: CAWTTPGLEDNEQFF
D: TRBD2
J: TRBJ2-1
size: NA
V: TRBV30

DNA: TGCGCCAGCAGCTTTCTATGGACTAGCGACGGCGGGGAGCTGTTTTTT
CDR3: CASSFLWTSDGGELFF
D: TRBD2
J: TRBJ2-2
size: NA
V: TRBV5-1

DNA: TGTGCCAGCAGTCTGCGGGGAGGGAACACTGAAGCTTTCTTT
CDR3: CASSLRGGNTEAFF
D: NA
J: TRBJ1-1
size: NA
V: TRBV6-5

DNA: TGTGCCAGTATCGGACTTGGACAGGAGCAGTTCTTC
CDR3: CASIGLGQEQFF
D: NA
J: TRBJ2-1
size: NA
V: TRBV19

DNA: TGTGCCAGCAGCCCCCGGGGGGGCGGTGATTCACCCCTCCACTTT
CDR3: CASSPRGGGDSPLHF
D: NA
J: TRBJ1-6
size: NA
V: TRBV7-2

DNA: TGTGCCAGCAGCTTTACGGGGAGCAATCAGCCCCAGCATTTT
CDR3: CASSFTGSNQPQHF
D: NA
J: TRBJ1-5
size: once
V: TRBV5-4

DNA: TGTGCCAGCAGTTCGACTGGACAGAACTATGGCTACACCTTC
CDR3: CASSSTGQNYGYTF
D: NA
J: TRBJ1-2
size: NA
V: TRBV6-5

DNA: TGTGCCAGCAGTTACAGAAGGGGATGGACTGAAGCTTTCTTT
CDR3: CASSYRRGWTEAFF
D: NA
J: TRBJ1-1
size: NA
V: TRBV6-2/TRBV6-3

DNA: TGTGCCAGCAGTTCCCCGGACAGGGGGATGTGGAATCAGCCCCAGCATTTT
CDR3: CASSSPDRGMWNQPQHF
D: TRBD1
J: TRBJ1-5
size: few
V: TRBV6-2/TRBV6-3

DNA: TGCGCCAGCAGCTTGACGGGAGACCCCTACAATGAGCAGTTCTTC
CDR3: CASSLTGDPYNEQFF
D: NA
J: TRBJ2-1
size: few
V: TRBV5-1

DNA: TGCGCCAGCAGGGCCACAGGGGGAAATCAGCCCCAGCATTTT
CDR3: CASRATGGNQPQHF
D: TRBD1
J: TRBJ1-5
size: NA
V: TRBV5-1

DNA: TGTGCCAGCAGTTACTCGAAAGCGGCCGGGAGAACAATTAGCTCCTACAATGAGCAGTTCTTC
CDR3: CASSYSKAAGRTISSYNEQFF
D: NA
J: TRBJ2-1
size: few
V: TRBV6-2/TRBV6-3

DNA: TGTGCCAGTAGTATAGGAAGGGAGGAGGAGCGCTTT
CDR3: CASSIGREEERF
D: NA
J: TRBJ1-1
size: NA
V: TRBV19

DNA: TGTGCCAGCAGCCCACTTGAGCGCGTCGCCCTTCTTGTAGGCTACACCTTC
CDR3: CASSPLERVALLVGYTF
D: NA
J: TRBJ1-2
size: NA
V: TRBV7-9

DNA: TGTGCCAGCACCTTGTCTTTCGGGGAGCTGTTTTTT
CDR3: CASTLSFGELFF
D: NA
J: TRBJ2-2
size: once
V: TRBV7-9

DNA: TGTGCCAGCAGGGGGACAGGGGGCGGTTCACCCCTCCACTTT
CDR3: CASRGTGGGSPLHF
D: TRBD1
J: TRBJ1-6
size: once
V: TRBV2

DNA: TGTGCCAGCAGCTTGGCCTACCAGACAGCCCTTGCTGGCAATGAGCAGTTCTTC
CDR3: CASSLAYQTALAGNEQFF
D: NA
J: TRBJ2-1
size: NA
V: TRBV5-5

DNA: TGTGCCAGCTCCGAAGGGGGCCAGCCCCAGCATTTT
CDR3: CASSEGGQPQHF
D: TRBD1
J: TRBJ1-5
size: NA
V: TRBV12-3/TRBV12-4

DNA: TGTGCCAGTAGTATGGACGATACTAGCGGGGATTACAATGAGCAGTTCTTC
CDR3: CASSMDDTSGDYNEQFF
D: TRBD2
J: TRBJ2-1
size: NA
V: TRBV19

DNA: TGTGCCAGCAGCCGACTAGCGGGAGCCTACAATGAGCAGTTCTTC
CDR3: CASSRLAGAYNEQFF
D: TRBD2
J: TRBJ2-1
size: once
V: TRBV7-6

DNA: TGTGCCAGCAGTTTATCGCCGCCAGGGGACGACAATCAGCCCCAGCATTTT
CDR3: CASSLSPPGDDNQPQHF
D: NA
J: TRBJ1-5
size: NA
V: TRBV27

DNA: TGTGCCAGTAGTTCCGGACAGAACGCGAACACCATATATTTT
CDR3: CASSSGQNANTIYF
D: NA
J: TRBJ1-3
size: NA
V: TRBV19

DNA: TGTGCCAGCAGCTTAGGGAGGGGGACAGGGTCCATGAACACTGAAGCTTTCTTT
CDR3: CASSLGRGTGSMNTEAFF
D: TRBD1
J: TRBJ1-1
size: NA
V: TRBV7-9

DNA: TGTGCCAGCAGTGGGCTTCATGACACCGGGGAGCTGTTTTTT
CDR3: CASSGLHDTGELFF
D: NA
J: TRBJ2-2
size: NA
V: TRBV25-1

DNA: TGTGCCAGCAGCCCCACGGGACAGGGGGCTAGTGGCTACACCTTC
CDR3: CASSPTGQGASGYTF
D: TRBD1
J: TRBJ1-2
size: NA
V: TRBV7-9

DNA: TGTGCCAGCAGCTTGAACTCAGGTGAATGGACTGAAGCTTTCTTT
CDR3: CASSLNSGEWTEAFF
D: NA
J: TRBJ1-1
size: NA
V: TRBV5-8

DNA: TGTGCCAGTAGCATTTCAGGGGGCGCGAGGAGTGGCTACACCTTC
CDR3: CASSISGGARSGYTF
D: TRBD1
J: TRBJ1-2
size: NA
V: TRBV19

DNA: TGTGCCAGTAGTCTAACCGGGACTAGCGACTACGAGCAGTACTTC
CDR3: CASSLTGTSDYEQYF
D: TRBD2
J: TRBJ2-7
size: once
V: TRBV19

DNA: TGTGCCAGTAGTCCCGAAGTCTGGGGCGCCGCCTACGAGCAGTACTTC
CDR3: CASSPEVWGAAYEQYF
D: NA
J: TRBJ2-7
size: once
V: TRBV19

DNA: TGTGCCAGCAGCCAAGTATTGGGGGGAGGGCCAGGCGTGGAGACCCAGTACTTC
CDR3: CASSQVLGGGPGVETQYF
D: TRBD2
J: TRBJ2-5
size: NA
V: TRBV3-1/TRBV3-2

DNA: TGTGCCAGCAGCACCGAAGGGACTTCCCCATTGGGCAATGAGCAGTTCTTC
CDR3: CASSTEGTSPLGNEQFF
D: NA
J: TRBJ2-1
size: NA
V: TRBV9

DNA: TGTGCCAGTAGTACCGGACAGTACGTGGGAAGGGCTTTCTTT
CDR3: CASSTGQYVGRAFF
D: NA
J: TRBJ1-1
size: few
V: TRBV19

DNA: TGTGCCAGCAGTGCGTGGACTAGCGACGAGCAGTACTTC
CDR3: CASSAWTSDEQYF
D: TRBD2
J: TRBJ2-7
size: NA
V: TRBV25-1

DNA: TGTGCCAGCAGCGCTTGGTTTTCCAAAACGGGGGTACTGGACACCGGGGAGCTGTTTTTT
CDR3: CASSAWFSKTGVLDTGELFF
D: NA
J: TRBJ2-2
size: NA
V: TRBV9

DNA: TGCAGCGTTGCTAGGACAGGGACCAGCACAGATACGCAGTATTTT
CDR3: CSVARTGTSTDTQYF
D: TRBD1
J: TRBJ2-3
size: NA
V: TRBV29-1

DNA: TGTGCCAGCAGCTGGGGGGGGCTCCAGGAGCAGTACTTC
CDR3: CASSWGGLQEQYF
D: NA
J: TRBJ2-7
size: few
V: TRBV7-2